This TCR beta chain is from a study of regulatory T cells in long-lasting Graves disease. In germline, CDR1 is KGHDR, CDR2 SFDVKD. The ends lost 2 bases at V and 5 bases at J; junction bases unmatched: 6. CDR3 length: 16 residues. The sample holds many counts of this clonotype. Its antigen remains unknown. Study results and caveats: Persistent disease exhibited a predilection for TRBV28, TRBJ1-2 and TRBJ2-5. Lower TCR diversity was seen in persistent Graves' patients than in newly diagnosed ones.

Arm-PCR of CDR3 regions and iRepertoire HTBI primers were used to build TCR beta libraries. TCRdb itself ran the multiplex PCR reads through MiXCR, one entry per CDR3 protein. The sample lists over 350,000 distinct CDR3 sequences; 13% to 15% were seen once. The time point: newly diagnosed GD, antithyroid drugs for less than 3 months. Researchers made the TCR library from RNA that was extracted from PBMCs. American Thyroid Association guidelines served as the basis for diagnosing Graves' disease. These data also featured in a second study, about T cells in Graves' hyperthyroidism and ophthalmopathy. According to that study: The HTBI primer set was used in a first-round RT-PCR of the TCR CDR3.

This chain links TRBV24-1 with TRBJ2-2, with 8 nucleotides matching TRBD2. Specimen: peripheral blood mononuclear cells (PBMCs), collected at new diagnosis, from a patient treated with antithyroid drugs. This clonotype was obtained from a woman aged 45-60 years with Graves disease. CDR3: CATSDSSGSQTGELFF. Written as DNA, the CDR3 is TGTGCCACCAGTGATTCCAGCGGGAGTCAAACCGGGGAGCTGTTTTTT.